This T cell receptor beta chain was identified in a study of T cells after yellow fever vaccination. Overall study context: The SMART-Seq v4 Ultra Low Input method served to prepare the low-cell-number fractions.

General study points: Bulk-population clonotypes that are abundant could appear as contaminants in FACS-sorted repertoires. Post-booster reappearance was seen for most primary-vaccination clones (about 96% CD4, 80% to 90% CD8).

A word on this clonotype: Its antigen is currently unknown.

Per the germline V gene, CDR1 is DFQATT and CDR2 is SNEGSKA (reference sequence). The length of the CDR3 is 10 residues. TCRdb re-analysed the 5' RACE reads in MiXCR, keeping a single row per CDR3 protein. The profile covers 500,000 to 700,000 distinct CDR3 sequences, with roughly a fifth appearing a single time and approximately 14% taken by the ten largest. The sample in question was PBMCs, obtained 15 days after the yellow fever booster vaccination. This TCR derives from a man aged 25 to 40 who received the YFV17D yellow fever vaccine. V gene TRBV20-1 combines with J gene TRBJ2-3; D possibly corresponds to TRBD2 (6 bases). CDR3 protein: CSLGGDTQYF. The CDR3 DNA is TGCAGCCTGGGGGGAGATACGCAGTATTTT.